The 21 T cell receptor beta chains in this list originate from one sample, sequenced in a study of T-cell memory formation after mild COVID-19. TCRdb analysed the 5' RACE reads with MiXCR anew, one entry per CDR3 protein. Of roughly 150,000 distinct CDR3 sequences listed, about an eighth are singletons. Input material: PBMCs or a T cell subset sorted from them (not recorded which). These receptor sequences come from a man between 18 and 29 years old who had mild COVID-19 (a few samples of this study predate the infection). Cell type and time point are not known.

There are many counts of this clonotype. The genes are TRBV7-3 and TRBJ1-2; possible D gene TRBD1, 6 bases. The germline V gene encodes CDR1 SGHTA and CDR2 FQGTGA. V lost 2 bases to trimming and J lost 2 bases, with 6 bases between them. The CDR3 spans 13 residues. The CDR3 DNA is TGTGCCAGCAGCTTACAGGGGAACTATGGCTACACCTTC. Translation gives CASSLQGNYGYTF.

In its sample, this clonotype was seen many times. V usage is TRBV18 and J usage is TRBJ1-2; TRBD1 might be the D (6 bases). V was clipped by 3 bases and J by 4 bases, with 21 bases between them. Per the germline V gene, CDR1 is KGHSH and CDR2 is LQKENI. The CDR3 is 17 amino acids. CDR3 nucleotide sequence: TGTGCCAGCTCACCTGACACGACAGGAGGGAACGCCTATGGCTACACCTTC. Translation gives CASSPDTTGGNAYGYTF.

V usage is TRBV6-1 and J usage is TRBJ1-1, with TRBD1 matching over 7 bases. The CDR3 loop spans 17 amino acids. Trimming took 5 bases from V and 0 from J; bases not matched to a gene: 12. In germline, CDR1 is MNHNS, CDR2 SASEGT. The CDR3, as DNA: TGTGCCAGCAGTTCTCGCTGGGACAGCGATATGAACACTGAAGCTTTCTTT. Its translation: CASSSRWDSDMNTEAFF.

This chain uses TRBV20-1 with TRBJ2-5; TRBD1 is a possible D gene (6 bases). The CDR3 loop spans 14 amino acids. CDR1 is DFQATT, CDR2 SNEGSKA, per germline (reference sequence). V lost 2 bases and J lost 2, with 12 bases in between. CDR3 in amino acids: CSARKTGGQETQYF. The CDR3 coding sequence is TGCAGTGCTAGAAAGACAGGAGGACAAGAGACCCAGTACTTC.

J is TRBJ1-2 and V is TRBV6-5; TRBD1 is a possible D gene (6 bases). The germline V gene encodes CDR1 MNHEY and CDR2 SVGAGI. V gave up 6 bases and J gave up 7 bases, with 15 bases separating them. CDR3 length: 13 residues. The CDR3: CASSRDTGFGYTF. CDR3 sequence (DNA): TGTGCCAGCAGCCGAGATACAGGGTTTGGCTACACCTTC.

This rearrangement joins TRBV7-2 to TRBJ2-1; 8 positions match TRBD2. J gave up 3 bases and V 4 bases, and 2 bases lay outside the gene matches. This CDR3 comprises 14 residues. The V gene's germline CDR1 is SGHTA and CDR2 FQGNSA. CDR3 in amino acids: CASSSTSGYNEQFF. Here the CDR3 DNA reads TGTGCCAGCAGCTCTACTAGCGGCTACAATGAGCAGTTCTTC.

V gene TRBV3-1 combines with J gene TRBJ2-7; 7 bases align to TRBD2. CDR1 and CDR2 (germline): LGHDT, YNNKEL (reference sequence). CDR3 length: 15 residues. V was clipped by 5 bases and J by 2 bases; unmatched bases: 9. The CDR3 nucleotides are TGTGCCAGCAGCAATCGACCCGGGGGGACCTACGAGCAGTACTTC. Translating gives CASSNRPGGTYEQYF.

This clonotype has just a few counts. The chain carries TRBV7-9 and TRBJ2-7; D is unresolved. V was clipped by 0 bases and J by 2 bases, with 17 bases between them. CDR1 and CDR2 (germline): SEHNR, FQNEAQ (reference sequence). This CDR3 is built from 17 residues. CDR3: CASSLAPITSSTYEQYV. The CDR3, as DNA: TGTGCCAGCAGCTTAGCGCCCATAACGTCAAGCACCTACGAGCAGTACGTC.

This clonotype has only a few counts. The chain employs TRBV7-3 and TRBJ2-3; 11 nucleotides agree with TRBD2. The CDR3 extends over 17 amino acids. The junction had 12 bases not matched to a gene; V was cut back by 5 bases and J by 5 bases. Germline CDR1 and CDR2: SGHTA and FQGTGA. The CDR3 sequence: CASSPDSGGVSGDTQYF. For the CDR3, the DNA is TGTGCCAGCAGCCCCGATAGCGGGGGGGTTTCTGGAGATACGCAGTATTTT.

This clonotype has just a few counts. The chain has TRBV7-8 and TRBJ2-7; 10 bases are shared with TRBD1. The CDR3 spans 19 residues. Germline loops: CDR1 SGHVS, CDR2 FQNEAQ. Trimming took 5 bases from V and 0 from J; bases not matched to a gene: 16. The CDR3 DNA is TGTGCCAGCAGCCTTAGACGACCGGGACAGGGGTCCAGCTCCTACGAGCAGTACTTC. It is translated as CASSLRRPGQGSSSYEQYF.

V and J are TRBV11-2 and TRBJ2-7; D possibly corresponds to TRBD1 (6 bases). The CDR3 runs 13 residues. The V end lost 2 bases, the J end lost 6 bases, and 11 bases lay between the germline ends. Germline V gene lookup returns CDR1 SGHAT and CDR2 FQNNGV. The CDR3 DNA sequence: TGTGCCAGCAGCTTAAACAGGGTCGGCGAGCAGTACTTC. Amino acids: CASSLNRVGEQYF.

This chain links TRBV7-6 with TRBJ1-1; D is unresolved. Trimming removed 3 bases from V and 0 bases from J, with 2 bases in between. Per the germline V gene, CDR1 is SGHVS and CDR2 is FNYEAQ. The CDR3 consists of 12 residues. Written as DNA, the CDR3 is TGTGCCAGCAGCTTTCTGAACACTGAAGCTTTCTTT. Translated, it gives CASSFLNTEAFF.

This clonotype has ten or more counts. The rearrangement links TRBV12-3 or TRBV12-4 to TRBJ2-3; D is perhaps TRBD1 (5 bases). The CDR3 is 12 amino acids. With 6 bases removed from V and 4 bases from J, the gap between germline ends came to 8 bases. CDR3 bases: TGTGCCAGCAGCAGGGAATCAGATACGCAGTATTTT. Translating gives CASSRESDTQYF.

This clonotype has more than one count but fewer than ten. The chain uses TRBV7-2 and TRBJ2-7, with a weak D call TRBD1 (5 bases). Trimming pared 5 bases from V and 4 bases from J, leaving 15 bases between. This CDR3 contains 14 residues. CDR1 and CDR2 from the germline V gene are SGHTA and FQGNSA. The CDR3 nucleotides read TGTGCCAGCAGCACCGACAGAGACGCTTACGAGCAGTACGTC. Translation gives CASSTDRDAYEQYV.

In this sample, this clonotype turned up a few times. The chain is built from TRBV5-1 and TRBJ2-7; D is unresolved. The CDR3 consists of 13 residues. Between the trimmed V and J ends, which lost 0 bases and 1 base, there was a span of 5 bases. Germline V lookup: CDR1 SGHRS, CDR2 YFSETQ. CDR3 protein: CASSLESSYEQYF. In DNA form, the CDR3 reads TGCGCCAGCAGCTTGGAGAGTTCCTACGAGCAGTACTTC. Full variable domain (rest looked up from reference TRBV5-1 and TRBJ2-7): KAGVTQTPRYLIKTRGQQVTLSCSPISGHRSVSWYQQTPGQGLQFLFEYFSETQRNKGNFPGRFSGRQFSNSRSEMNVSTLELGDSALYLCASSLESSYEQYFGPGTRLTVT.

This clonotype was observed a handful of times. The V call is TRBV6-1, the J call TRBJ2-3; D uncertain. V was clipped by 0 bases and J by 2 bases, with 6 bases between them. The germline CDR1 and CDR2 sequences are MNHNS and SASEGT. This CDR3 spans 14 amino acids. In DNA, the CDR3 is TGTGCCAGCAGTGAAGCGTATTCCACAGATACGCAGTATTTT. It translates to CASSEAYSTDTQYF.

This clonotype was counted a few times. The chain employs TRBV20-1 and TRBJ1-4; D not certain. The germline V gene encodes CDR1 DFQATT and CDR2 SNEGSKA (reference sequence). This CDR3 has 12 amino acids. Trimming stripped 6 bases from V and 8 bases from J, with 13 bases between. As DNA, the CDR3 is TGCAGTGCGTTACGCCCGGGAGAAAAACTGTTTTTT. Residues: CSALRPGEKLFF.

The chain joins TRBV20-1 to TRBJ2-4, with D perhaps matching TRBD2 (6 bases). V was shortened by 0 bases and J by 0 bases, with 9 bases between the two germline ends. The length of the CDR3 is 15 residues. Germline CDR1 reads DFQATT; CDR2 reads SNEGSKA (reference sequence). CDR3 DNA: TGCAGTGCTAGAGACCCAGCGGGAGCCAAAAACATTCAGTACTTC. Its protein product is CSARDPAGAKNIQYF.

This clonotype was detected a few times. The chain joins TRBV9 to TRBJ2-1; 10 positions agree with TRBD2. The J segment lost 8 bases and the V segment lost 3 bases, leaving 5 bases of the junction unmatched. CDR3 length: 14 residues. Germline CDR1 and CDR2: SGDLS and YYNGEE. The CDR3 nucleotides read TGTGCCAGCAGCGAAGCGGGGGGGCTTGATGAGCAGTTCTTC. Its translation: CASSEAGGLDEQFF. Together with reference TRBV9 and TRBJ2-1, the CDR3 gives the full variable domain: DSGVTQTPKHLITATGQRVTLRCSPRSGDLSVYWYQQSLDQGLQFLIQYYNGEERAKGNILERFSAQQFPDLHSELNLSSLELGDSALYFCASSEAGGLDEQFFGPGTRLTVL.

The chain has TRBV6-1 and TRBJ1-2; D might be TRBD1 (6 bases). This CDR3 is 13 amino acids long. V gave up 4 bases and J gave up 8 bases, with 14 bases separating them. Germline assignment: CDR1 MNHNS and CDR2 SASEGT. CDR3 sequence: CASSVGGSRGYTF. The CDR3 nucleotides are TGTGCCAGCAGTGTAGGGGGGTCCCGGGGCTACACCTTC.

The chain uses TRBV6-5 and TRBJ2-3; possibly TRBD2 for D (6 bases). The CDR3 is made up of 14 amino acids. Germline values: CDR1 MNHEY, CDR2 SVGAGI. Trimming took off 6 bases at V and 5 bases at J, with 15 bases between the two ends. In nucleotides, the CDR3 is TGTGCCAGCAGCCGCGGGGTAGCTGGAGATACGCAGTATTTT. Protein product: CASSRGVAGDTQYF.